Each of the 25 T cell receptor beta chains below was sequenced from the same sample in a study of post-analysis software for immune sequencing data. Study findings and constraints: The five TRBV segments detected at higher frequency in patients than in controls included TRBV5-6, TRBV5-1 and TRBV20-1.

Unique-molecular-identifier-tagged TCR beta cDNA libraries were used. TCRdb passed the PCR reads through MiXCR, listing each CDR3 protein once. The sample gives 650,000 to 850,000 distinct CDR3 sequences, roughly half of which show up once; approximately 4.5% is in the top ten. These receptors lack a known antigen. The specimen was blood. All receptors derive from a girl between 5 and 17 years old with multiple sclerosis.

The V and J genes are TRBV12-3 or TRBV12-4 and TRBJ1-1; 7 bases fit TRBD1. The CDR3 has 17 residues. With 8 bases clipped from V and 0 bases from J, the junction kept 15 bases outside the gene matches. The CDR3 nucleotides read TGTGCCAGCCTCCTTGTCCTAGGGACAGTCTTGAACACTGAAGCTTTCTTT. Its protein is CASLLVLGTVLNTEAFF.

CDR3 coding DNA: TGTGCCAGCAGTGCTCCCGGGACAGTCACCGGGGAGCTGTTTTTT. As protein: CASSAPGTVTGELFF. This chain uses TRBV2 with TRBJ2-2, with 7 bases fitting TRBD1. CDR1 is SNHLY and CDR2 is FYNNEI in the germline V gene. With 4 bases clipped from V and 4 bases from J, the junction kept 6 bases outside the gene matches. CDR3 length: 15 residues.

V and J are TRBV6-5 and TRBJ2-3; TRBD1 or TRBD2 may be the D gene (5 bases each). Germline lookup yields CDR1 MNHEY and CDR2 SVGAGI. V shed 6 bases and J shed 5 bases, with 18 bases lying between them. The CDR3 is made up of 15 amino acids. CDR3 amino acids: CASSHGTLKLDTQYF. The CDR3 DNA follows: TGTGCCAGCAGCCACGGGACCCTTAAGTTAGATACGCAGTATTTT.

The sample holds one count of this clonotype. The rearrangement uses TRBV11-2 and TRBJ1-2, with D possibly being TRBD1 (5 bases). The germline V gene has CDR1 SGHAT and CDR2 FQNNGV. Between the trimmed V and J ends, which lost 1 base and 6 bases, there was a span of 9 bases. This CDR3 region has 13 residues. CDR3 bases: TGTGCCAGCAGCTTAGGGTCAGGGAATGGCTACACCTTC. The encoded protein is CASSLGSGNGYTF.

This chain connects TRBV10-3 to TRBJ2-6; D may be TRBD1 (6 bases). Looked up from germline, CDR1 is ENHRY and CDR2 is SYGVKD. Trimming pared 0 bases from V and 0 bases from J, leaving 15 bases between. There are 19 residues in the CDR3. CDR3 region: CAISESLIGGSSGANVLTF. The CDR3 DNA is TGTGCCATCAGTGAGTCTCTGATAGGGGGAAGCTCTGGGGCCAACGTCCTGACTTTC.

V usage is TRBV6-5 and J usage is TRBJ1-5; D not certain. This CDR3 contains 15 residues. Trimming cost V 5 bases and J 4 bases, with 15 bases left between them. Germline CDR1 is MNHEY and CDR2 is SVGAGI. In DNA, the CDR3 is TGTGCCAGCAGTCGACGGGAGGGCCCAAATCAGCCCCAGCATTTT. This gives the protein CASSRREGPNQPQHF.

V is TRBV29-1 and J is TRBJ1-2, with D possibly being TRBD1 (6 bases). Germline V lookup: CDR1 SQVTM, CDR2 ANQGSEA. V was pared by 6 bases and J by 4 bases, with 21 bases between. CDR3 length: 15 amino acids. CDR3 sequence reads: CSVPTDRTNPYGYTF. CDR3 sequence (DNA): TGCAGCGTCCCGACCGACAGGACAAACCCCTATGGCTACACCTTC.

With regard to this clonotype: The junction differs from germline at one of its ends, possibly a read error. This sequence joins TRBV6-1 and TRBJ2-1; 8 nucleotides agree with TRBD2. The CDR3 length is 16 residues. CDR1 MNHNS and CDR2 SASEGT come from the germline V gene. The CDR3 DNA reads TGTGCCAGCAGTGAATTAGGCGGGGGGTCCTATAATGAGCAGTTCTTC. It codes for CASSELGGGSYNEQFF.

This clonotype was observed a few times. V gene TRBV20-1 combines with J gene TRBJ2-1; no definite D call. V gave up 2 bases and J gave up 7 bases, with 15 bases separating them. The CDR3 contains 14 residues. From germline, CDR1 is DFQATT and CDR2 SNEGSKA (reference sequence). CDR3 protein: CSARRWDGHNEQFF. The DNA of the CDR3 is TGCAGTGCTAGAAGGTGGGATGGGCATAATGAGCAGTTCTTC.

This clonotype has only a few counts. The chain couples TRBV15 to TRBJ2-1; D not certain. Trimming took off 5 bases at V and 5 bases at J, with 13 bases between the two ends. The CDR3 loop spans 14 amino acids. Germline V gives CDR1 LNHNV, CDR2 YYDKDF (reference sequence). CDR3 sequence: CATSPPGLNNEQFF. The CDR3 DNA is TGTGCCACCAGCCCGCCCGGGTTGAACAATGAGCAGTTCTTC.

In this sample, this clonotype turned up a few times. The V call is TRBV7-9, the J call TRBJ1-1; D possibly corresponds to TRBD1 (5 bases). The CDR3 contains 13 residues. The germline V gene encodes CDR1 SEHNR and CDR2 FQNEAQ (reference sequence). V was cut by 6 bases and J by 3 bases, with 11 bases left in between. The CDR3 sequence is CASSRQTDTEAFF. The CDR3 coding sequence is TGTGCCAGCAGTCGCCAGACAGACACTGAAGCTTTCTTT.

This sequence joins TRBV20-1 and TRBJ2-3; 13 bases line up with TRBD2. V lost 5 bases and J lost 4; bases outside the gene matches: 6. The CDR3 is 15 amino acids. CDR1 DFQATT and CDR2 SNEGSKA come from the germline V gene (reference sequence). The CDR3 region is CSAGGLAGVADTQYF. Written as DNA, the CDR3 is TGCAGTGCTGGAGGACTAGCGGGGGTAGCAGATACGCAGTATTTT.

The V call is TRBV29-1, the J call TRBJ2-2; D unclear. Germline lookup yields CDR1 SQVTM and CDR2 ANQGSEA. The CDR3 runs 14 residues. V lost 7 bases and J lost 4, with 16 bases in between. The CDR3 sequence is CSALGQASTGELFF. In DNA, the CDR3 is TGCAGCGCCCTGGGCCAAGCGAGCACCGGGGAGCTGTTTTTT.

The rearrangement uses TRBV27 and TRBJ1-5; a weak D match, TRBD1 (6 bases). The germline V gene has CDR1 MNHEY and CDR2 SMNVEV (reference sequence). Trimming took 5 bases from V and 6 from J, leaving 14 bases between them. The CDR3 loop spans 14 amino acids. The CDR3 protein is CASSPRGGSQPQHF. CDR3 coding DNA: TGTGCCAGCAGTCCGCGAGGGGGGAGTCAGCCCCAGCATTTT.

CDR3 nucleotide sequence: TGTGCCACCAGCAGAGAACTAGCGGGAGACAATGAGCAGTTCTTC. As protein: CATSRELAGDNEQFF. The chain joins TRBV15 to TRBJ2-1; 11 bases fit TRBD2. The CDR3 loop spans 15 amino acids. The V gene's germline CDR1 is LNHNV and CDR2 YYDKDF (reference sequence). V was clipped by 0 bases and J by 5 bases; unmatched bases: 0.

The chain recombines TRBV11-2 with TRBJ2-7; 10 nucleotides line up with TRBD1. This CDR3 is built from 16 residues. Losses at the gene ends were 4 bases for V and 0 bases for J; bases not matched to a gene: 6. Germline lookup yields CDR1 SGHAT and CDR2 FQNNGV. The CDR3 sequence is CASSSRRTGGSYEQYF. The CDR3 coding sequence is TGTGCCAGCAGCTCTAGGAGGACAGGGGGCTCCTACGAGCAGTACTTC.

J is TRBJ2-1 and V is TRBV11-1, with D unclear. Trimming cost V 5 bases and J 6 bases, with 8 bases left between them. This CDR3 comprises 12 residues. Germline V gene sequence: CDR1 SGHAT, CDR2 FQDESV (reference sequence). In DNA form, the CDR3 reads TGTGCCAGCAGCCCGGATCCCAATGAGCAGTTCTTC. This gives the protein CASSPDPNEQFF.

This clonotype occurred many times. J is TRBJ2-3 and V is TRBV5-1; D remains ambiguous. V was clipped by 4 bases and J by 2 bases, with 2 bases between them. The CDR3 covers 11 residues. The V gene's germline CDR1 is SGHRS and CDR2 YFSETQ. CDR3 bases: TGCGCCAGCAGCAACACAGATACGCAGTATTTT. Translated: CASSNTDTQYF.

The CDR3 protein is CSARENSLSDTQYF. The CDR3 DNA follows: TGCAGTGCTAGAGAAAACAGCTTATCAGATACGCAGTATTTT. The rearrangement joins TRBV20-1 to TRBJ2-3; no clear D. Trimming stripped 0 bases from V and 4 bases from J, with 11 bases between. The CDR3 has 14 amino acids. Germline loops: CDR1 DFQATT, CDR2 SNEGSKA (reference sequence).

This sequence joins TRBV20-1 and TRBJ2-7; TRBD2 is a possible D gene (6 bases). The V end was cut by 4 bases, the J end by 3 bases, with 7 bases between. The CDR3 consists of 11 residues. Per the germline V gene, CDR1 is DFQATT and CDR2 is SNEGSKA (reference sequence). The CDR3: CSAKGGYEQYF. The CDR3 DNA sequence: TGCAGTGCTAAGGGAGGCTACGAGCAGTACTTC.

The CDR3 here is CSAPPAGMNTGELFF. CDR3 bases: TGCAGTGCCCCTCCAGCAGGCATGAACACCGGGGAGCTGTTTTTT. V gene TRBV20-1 combines with J gene TRBJ2-2, with D unresolved. This CDR3 spans 15 amino acids. V lost 6 bases, J lost 1 base, and 15 bases lay in between. Per germline, CDR1 DFQATT and CDR2 SNEGSKA (reference sequence).

The V gene is TRBV10-3, the J gene TRBJ2-6, with 10 positions matching TRBD1. V gave up 7 bases and J gave up 0 bases; unmatched junction bases: 9. The CDR3 is 18 residues long. Germline V gene data show CDR1 as ENHRY and CDR2 as SYGVKD. DNA of the CDR3: TGTGCCATCAAGCCGGGACAGGGGAAGAGCTCTGGGGCCAACGTCCTGACTTTC. This gives the protein CAIKPGQGKSSGANVLTF.

This clonotype was detected many times. At one of its ends the junction is not consistent with the germline gene, which may arise from a read error. The J gene is TRBJ2-7, the V gene TRBV12-3 or TRBV12-4; D might be TRBD2 (5 bases). This CDR3 contains 13 residues. CDR3 in amino acids: CASSLEGPYEQYF. Written as DNA, the CDR3 is TGTGCCAGCAGCTTAGAGGGCCCCTACGAGCAGTACTTC.

CDR3 region: CASSLAGARGGVWDTQYF. The DNA for the CDR3 is TGTGCCAGCAGCTTAGCTGGTGCGCGGGGGGGCGTATGGGATACGCAGTATTTT. V usage is TRBV7-2 and J usage is TRBJ2-3, with 9 positions matching TRBD2. V trimming: 0 bases; J trimming: 6 bases; junction bases outside the gene matches: 13. CDR1 is SGHTA, CDR2 FQGNSA, per germline. The CDR3 sequence is 18 residues long.

The chain couples TRBV12-3 or TRBV12-4 to TRBJ2-1; 11 nucleotides match TRBD1. V dropped 6 bases and J dropped 5; count of bases not matched to a gene: 9. The CDR3 consists of 16 residues. This chain's CDR3 is CASSPRDRGSDNEQFF. The CDR3 DNA sequence: TGTGCCAGCAGCCCACGGGACAGGGGGTCGGACAATGAGCAGTTCTTC.